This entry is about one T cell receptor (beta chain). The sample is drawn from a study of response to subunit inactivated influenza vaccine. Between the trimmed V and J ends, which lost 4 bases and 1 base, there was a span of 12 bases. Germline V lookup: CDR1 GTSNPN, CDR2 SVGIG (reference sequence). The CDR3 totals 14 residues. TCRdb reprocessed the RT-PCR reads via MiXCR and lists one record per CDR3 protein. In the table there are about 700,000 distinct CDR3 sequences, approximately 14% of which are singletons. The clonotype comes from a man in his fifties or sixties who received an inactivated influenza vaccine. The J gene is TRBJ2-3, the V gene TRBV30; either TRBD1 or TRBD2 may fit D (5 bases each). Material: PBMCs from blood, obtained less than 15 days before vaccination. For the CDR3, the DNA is TGTGCCTGGATTGGGGGATTAGGCACAGATACGCAGTATTTT. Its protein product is CAWIGGLGTDTQYF.